This passage covers 5 T cell receptor beta chains from one sample sequenced in a study of OX40 agonist ivuxolimab in advanced cancers. Sequenced by immunoSEQ multiplex PCR; TCRdb stores in-frame clones only, minus some. This table has 55,000 to 70,000 clones, around four fifths appearing once. The specimen was CD4+ or CD8+ T cells sorted from blood, collected in a trial of the OX40 agonist ivuxolimab. The receptor source for this set is an adult with an advanced solid tumor such as melanoma, head and neck, liver or kidney cancer.

The rearrangement uses TRBV11-3 and TRBJ2-5; D is possibly TRBD1 (6 bases). V lost 6 bases, J lost 4 bases, and 12 bases lay in between. Germline V gives CDR1 SGHNT, CDR2 YENEEA. CDR3 length: 13 amino acids. DNA of the CDR3: TGTGCCAGCAGTCCTACAGGGTCAGAGACCCAGTACTTC. It yields the protein CASSPTGSETQYF.

This sequence joins TRBV5-4 and TRBJ2-2, with TRBD1 matching 8 bases. This CDR3 contains 16 residues. Per the germline V gene, CDR1 is SGHNT and CDR2 is YYREEE (reference sequence). The ends lost 4 bases at V and 4 bases at J; junction bases unmatched: 9. The CDR3 nucleotides are TGTGCCAGCAGCCCCGAGGAGGGACAGGCCACCGGGGAGCTGTTTTTT. This encodes CASSPEEGQATGELFF. The entire variable domain, with the rest obtained from reference TRBV5-4 and TRBJ2-2, is as follows: ETGVTQSPTHLIKTRGQQVTLRCSSQSGHNTVSWYQQALGQGPQFIFQYYREEENGRGNFPPRFSGLQFPNYSSELNVNALELDDSALYLCASSPEEGQATGELFFGEGSRLTVL.

The CDR3 DNA is TGTGCCAGCAGCTTAGTGCGTCTCTCTCGCCTCAGAACGAGCTATGGCTACACCTTC. Residues: CASSLVRLSRLRTSYGYTF. This chain connects TRBV7-2 to TRBJ1-2; D is uncertain. V dropped 1 base and J dropped 4 bases, with 25 bases sitting between them. CDR3 length: 19 amino acids. CDR1 and CDR2 from the germline V gene are SGHTA and FQGNSA.

CDR3 sequence (DNA): TGTGCCTGGAGTCGAGGCAGGTTGAAGTCTGGGGCCAACGTCCTGACTTTC. Translating it yields CAWSRGRLKSGANVLTF. The chain couples TRBV30 to TRBJ2-6; D call uncertain. This CDR3 has 17 residues. The V end lost 2 bases, the J end lost 1 base, and 15 bases lay between the germline ends. CDR1 is GTSNPN, CDR2 SVGIG, per germline (reference sequence).

V gene TRBV10-3 combines with J gene TRBJ2-3, with TRBD2 identical over 9 bases. The junction had 15 bases not matched to a gene; V was cut back by 3 bases and J by 2 bases. Germline V lookup: CDR1 ENHRY, CDR2 SYGVKD. This CDR3 region has 19 residues. The CDR3, as DNA: TGTGCCATCAGTGATTGGAGACTAGCGGCCAACGGGGACACAGATACGCAGTATTTT. This translates into CAISDWRLAANGDTDTQYF.